This TCR beta chain was identified in a study of blood T cell repertoires in COVID-19. Turning to the study itself: In each case, the material was cDNA or gDNA derived from T cells, B-cell-depleted T cells, or PBMCs.

Methods used by the authors: Scientists estimated how many nucleated cells there were by amplifying reference gene primers. TCRdb's copy holds only in-frame clones and misses some; the assay was immunoSEQ multiplex PCR. For V, J and clone size, that table is used; D and trimming come from the DNA. Among some 52,000 clones listed, under 90% were seen once. The receptor was derived from a human donor in a cohort sampled during active COVID-19. The sample comprised peripheral blood.

This CDR3 reads CASSQGTSETGELFF. CDR3 nucleotides: TGCGCCAGCAGCCAGGGGACTAGCGAAACCGGGGAGCTGTTTTTT. V and J are TRBV4-1 and TRBJ2-2; TRBD2 matches 10 bases. This CDR3 region has 15 residues. J lost 5 bases, V lost 3 bases, and 3 bases had no gene match. Germline V gene lookup returns CDR1 MGHRA and CDR2 YSYEKL.